These 22 T cell receptor beta chains share one sample of origin, sequenced in a study of CD8 T cells in ankylosing spondylitis. TCRdb reprocessed the 5' RACE reads via MiXCR and lists one record per CDR3 protein. Of 150,000 to 250,000 distinct CDR3 sequences listed, more than 10% are singletons. Material for sequencing was blood, either unsorted or a sorted T cell fraction (not recorded which). These receptors were collected from a male donor with ankylosing spondylitis or in good health (not recorded which).

In this sample, this clonotype turned up many times. The chain couples TRBV10-3 to TRBJ1-3; D gene uncertain. Germline CDR1 ENHRY, CDR2 SYGVKD. The CDR3 spans 12 residues. V was trimmed by 0 bases and J by 9 bases, leaving 6 bases between them. The CDR3, as DNA: TGTGCCATCAGTGAGTCCTCCGCCACCATATATTTT. It specifies CAISESSATIYF.

The chain joins TRBV29-1 to TRBJ1-6; no clear D gene. Germline assignment: CDR1 SQVTM and CDR2 ANQGSEA. This CDR3 is 13 amino acids long. With 4 bases removed from V and 10 bases from J, the gap between germline ends came to 14 bases. The CDR3 here is CSVAEAVYSPLHF. CDR3 nucleotides: TGCAGCGTTGCAGAGGCAGTCTACTCACCCCTCCACTTT.

This clonotype was seen a few times. The chain carries TRBV11-2 and TRBJ2-5; D is uncertain. This CDR3 has 15 residues. Looked up from germline, CDR1 is SGHAT and CDR2 is FQNNGV. The V and J ends lost 2 bases and 2 bases respectively, with 12 bases between them. CDR3 loop: CASSLSFAAQETQYF. The CDR3 coding sequence is TGTGCCAGCAGCTTAAGCTTTGCAGCTCAAGAGACCCAGTACTTC.

The gene calls are TRBV20-1 and TRBJ2-1; either TRBD1 or TRBD2 may supply D (5 bases each). CDR1 and CDR2 (germline): DFQATT, SNEGSKA (reference sequence). V dropped 6 bases and J dropped 0 bases, with 15 bases sitting between them. The CDR3 runs 15 residues. The CDR3 is CSAGQGPSSYNEQFF. The CDR3 DNA sequence: TGCAGTGCGGGCCAGGGACCGAGCTCCTACAATGAGCAGTTCTTC.

This clonotype came up a few times. The chain recombines TRBV12-3 or TRBV12-4 with TRBJ1-1, with a tentative D call TRBD1 (5 bases). The ends were cut back, 7 bases at V and 6 bases at J, with 12 bases in the middle. There are 12 residues in the CDR3. Here the CDR3 reads CASTPGGAEAFF. Written as DNA, the CDR3 is TGTGCCAGCACCCCGGGGGGGGCTGAAGCTTTCTTT.

The CDR3: CSARDGNTGELFF. The CDR3 DNA is TGCAGTGCCCGGGACGGAAACACCGGGGAGCTGTTTTTT. This chain links TRBV20-1 with TRBJ2-2; tentatively, D is TRBD1 or TRBD2 (5 bases each). The V gene lost 6 bases and the J gene lost 2 bases, with 10 bases spanning the gap. CDR3 length equals 13 residues. Germline values: CDR1 DFQATT, CDR2 SNEGSKA (reference sequence).

This clonotype was counted at least ten times. V is TRBV7-2 and J is TRBJ2-7; no firm D call. This CDR3 has 12 residues. Trimming removed 2 bases from V and 3 bases from J, with 5 bases in between. The V gene's germline CDR1 is SGHTA and CDR2 FQGNSA. The CDR3 spells CASSLTYYEQYF. In DNA form, the CDR3 reads TGTGCCAGCAGCTTAACATACTACGAGCAGTACTTC. Using reference TRBV7-2 and TRBJ2-7 for the parts outside the CDR3, the full variable domain is GAGVSQSPSNKVTEKGKDVELRCDPISGHTALYWYRQSLGQGLEFLIYFQGNSAPDKSGLPSDRFSAERTGGSVSTLTIQRTQQEDSAVYLCASSLTYYEQYFGPGTRLTVT.

CDR3 sequence reads: CSGDAGAGDTQYF. The CDR3 DNA reads TGCAGCGGAGACGCCGGGGCAGGAGATACGCAGTATTTT. The gene calls are TRBV29-1 and TRBJ2-3; D may match TRBD1 or TRBD2 (5 bases each). CDR1 SQVTM and CDR2 ANQGSEA come from the germline V gene. CDR3 length equals 13 residues. V lost 7 bases to trimming and J lost 5 bases, with 16 bases between them.

The V gene is TRBV4-1, the J gene TRBJ2-2; tentative D call: TRBD2 (6 bases). Germline CDR1 is MGHRA and CDR2 is YSYEKL. The CDR3 has 16 amino acids. Trimming pared 6 bases from V and 3 bases from J, leaving 17 bases between. The CDR3 nucleotides read TGCGCCAGCAGTGGTTTCGCGAGGGAGGACACCGGGGAGCTGTTTTTT. Protein product: CASSGFAREDTGELFF.

This rearrangement joins TRBV2 to TRBJ2-1, with TRBD2 as a possible D gene (5 bases). Germline V lookup: CDR1 SNHLY, CDR2 FYNNEI. The ends were cut back, 1 base at V and 0 bases at J, with 10 bases in the middle. The CDR3 runs 16 residues. The CDR3 reads CASSEGGSSSYNEQFF. In DNA form, the CDR3 reads TGTGCCAGCAGTGAAGGAGGGTCAAGCTCCTACAATGAGCAGTTCTTC. Combining the CDR3 with reference TRBV2 and TRBJ2-1 gives the whole variable domain EPEVTQTPSHQVTQMGQEVILRCVPISNHLYFYWYRQILGQKVEFLVSFYNNEISEKSEIFDDQFSVERPDGSNFTLKIRSTKLEDSAMYFCASSEGGSSSYNEQFFGPGTRLTVL.

J is TRBJ2-3 and V is TRBV30; either TRBD1 or TRBD2 may supply D (5 bases each). The CDR3 sequence is 14 residues long. Germline V lookup: CDR1 GTSNPN, CDR2 SVGIG (reference sequence). Trimming pared 5 bases from V and 2 bases from J, leaving 14 bases between. CDR3 bases: TGTGCCTGGGGGGCTGGACTTGCCACAGATACGCAGTATTTT. It yields the protein CAWGAGLATDTQYF.

The chain has TRBV5-1 and TRBJ2-7; D gene ambiguous. V shed 0 bases and J shed 7 bases, with 14 bases lying between them. CDR3 length: 14 amino acids. Per germline, CDR1 SGHRS and CDR2 YFSETQ. CDR3 residues: CASSLAVLDWEQYF. CDR3 DNA sequence: TGCGCCAGCAGCTTGGCCGTGTTAGACTGGGAGCAGTACTTC. The entire variable domain, with the rest obtained from reference TRBV5-1 and TRBJ2-7, is as follows: KAGVTQTPRYLIKTRGQQVTLSCSPISGHRSVSWYQQTPGQGLQFLFEYFSETQRNKGNFPGRFSGRQFSNSRSEMNVSTLELGDSALYLCASSLAVLDWEQYFGPGTRLTVT.

This chain uses TRBV12-3 or TRBV12-4 with TRBJ1-1; D is possibly TRBD1 (6 bases). The CDR3 loop spans 14 amino acids. V was pared by 5 bases and J by 4 bases, with 14 bases between. CDR3 nucleotide sequence: TGTGCCAGCAGTCCGTGGGACACCGGCACTGAAGCTTTCTTT. It encodes CASSPWDTGTEAFF.

This clonotype was counted many times. The chain is built from TRBV4-1 and TRBJ2-7, with D hard to call. CDR3 length equals 11 residues. Trimming removed 0 bases at V and 5 bases at J, with 2 bases between. In germline, CDR1 is MGHRA, CDR2 YSYEKL. DNA of the CDR3: TGCGCCAGCAGCCAAGACAACGAGCAGTACTTC. Protein sequence: CASSQDNEQYF.

The sample holds a few counts of this clonotype. The chain has TRBV3-1 and TRBJ1-6, with unresolved D. Trimming stripped 0 bases from V and 13 bases from J, with 10 bases between. The CDR3 has 13 residues. Germline V gives CDR1 LGHDT, CDR2 YNNKEL (reference sequence). The CDR3 DNA follows: TGTGCCAGCAGCCAAGACCTGGATGATCCCCTCCACTTT. It encodes CASSQDLDDPLHF.

This clonotype was detected a few times. The chain uses TRBV2 and TRBJ1-2; unclear D gene. V lost 3 bases and J 3 bases, leaving 8 bases between the germline ends. The CDR3 runs 13 residues. From germline, CDR1 is SNHLY and CDR2 FYNNEI. The DNA of the CDR3 is TGTGCCAGCAGTGAGACGAGGGACTATGGCTACACCTTC. Amino acid sequence: CASSETRDYGYTF.

This clonotype came up a few times. J is TRBJ1-6 and V is TRBV3-1; D perhaps matches TRBD1 (5 bases). CDR1 LGHDT and CDR2 YNNKEL come from the germline V gene (reference sequence). The CDR3 is made up of 17 amino acids. Trimming pared 1 base from V and 0 bases from J, leaving 10 bases between. CDR3 DNA: TGTGCCAGCAGCCAAGTAGGGGTTAGCTCCTATAATTCACCCCTCCACTTT. This sequence encodes CASSQVGVSSYNSPLHF. Looking up the rest from reference TRBV3-1 and TRBJ1-6 gives the full variable domain: DTAVSQTPKYLVTQMGNDKSIKCEQNLGHDTMYWYKQDSKKFLKIMFSYNNKELIINETVPNRFSPKSPDKAHLNLHINSLELGDSAVYFCASSQVGVSSYNSPLHFGNGTRLTVT.

This chain uses TRBV25-1 with TRBJ1-1; 7 nucleotides match TRBD1. V lost 4 bases to trimming and J lost 7 bases; unmatched junction nucleotides: 6. The germline V gene has CDR1 MGHDK and CDR2 SYGVNS. The CDR3 totals 13 residues. The CDR3 loop is CASSGDRALEAFF. The DNA of the CDR3 is TGTGCCAGCAGTGGCGACAGGGCCCTTGAAGCTTTCTTT.

The count of this clonotype is one. The chain couples TRBV6-1 to TRBJ2-7; TRBD1 might be the D (6 bases). V lost 4 bases and J 4 bases, leaving 17 bases between the germline ends. Germline values: CDR1 MNHNS, CDR2 SASEGT. The CDR3 has 15 residues. The CDR3 nucleotides are TGTGCCAGCAGTGTCCGACCGGGACAAGTATACGAGCAGTACTTC. Its protein product is CASSVRPGQVYEQYF.

This rearrangement joins TRBV4-1 to TRBJ1-6; TRBD1 is a possible D gene (5 bases). The CDR3 consists of 15 residues. CDR1 is MGHRA and CDR2 is YSYEKL in the germline V gene. The ends were cut back, 4 bases at V and 5 bases at J, with 12 bases in the middle. CDR3 sequence (DNA): TGCGCCAGCAGCCCAAACCGGGGGAATAATTCACCCCTCCACTTT. Translation: CASSPNRGNNSPLHF.

CDR3 protein: CASTHLGGNQPQHF. CDR3 DNA: TGTGCCAGCACCCACTTGGGGGGAAATCAGCCCCAGCATTTT. This chain connects TRBV7-8 to TRBJ1-5; the D gene is possibly TRBD1 (5 bases). This CDR3 contains 14 residues. Trimming removed 7 bases at V and 4 bases at J, with 14 bases between. Germline-derived CDR1 and CDR2 are SGHVS and FQNEAQ.

The rearrangement links TRBV5-6 to TRBJ2-6; D unresolved. Germline CDR1 reads SGHDT; CDR2 reads YYEEEE. Trimming removed 6 bases from V and 4 bases from J, with 8 bases in between. There are 13 residues in the CDR3. The CDR3 protein is CASTVSGANVLTF. The CDR3 DNA reads TGTGCCAGCACCGTATCCGGGGCCAACGTCCTGACTTTC.